This T cell receptor (beta chain) was recorded in a study of blood T cell repertoires in COVID-19. At the level of the study: The study drew acute and convalescent COVID-19 samples from the United States, Italy and Spain.

V lost 3 bases and J 4 bases, leaving 13 bases between the germline ends. The CDR3 is 14 residues long. The germline gives CDR1 MGHRA, CDR2 YSYEKL. The authors' processing: Reference gene primer amplification gave nucleated cell count estimates. Sequencing was performed with immunoSEQ multiplex PCR; in TCRdb, only in-frame clones are kept and a portion is missing. V, J and clone size derive from that table, while D and trimming were established from the DNA sequence. This sample has 200,000 to 300,000 clones, with 85% to 95% found just once. Seattle patients were enrolled during active infection and followed longitudinally.

The sample was peripheral blood. V is TRBV4-1 and J is TRBJ2-7, with D perhaps matching TRBD1 (6 bases). This receptor was taken from a man aged 25-40 years with COVID-19, enrolled during active disease. CDR3 residues: CASSQAQGFYEQYF. CDR3 DNA sequence: TGCGCCAGCAGCCAGGCTCAGGGGTTTTACGAGCAGTACTTC.